This TCR beta chain was found in a study of blood T cell repertoires in COVID-19. In the study overall: Sites across the United States, Italy and Spain contributed samples from acute and convalescent COVID-19. Sources were T cells, B-cell-depleted T cells, or PBMCs; the material itself was cDNA or gDNA.

The study assigned cohorts using participant-reported clinical history. Some clones are missing from TCRdb's copy, which holds only in-frame ones; the method was immunoSEQ multiplex PCR. Of about 310,000 clones listed, roughly 90% are singletons. Germline CDR1 is MDHEN and CDR2 is SYDVKM. V was clipped by 5 bases and J by 5 bases; unmatched bases: 8. This CDR3 spans 15 amino acids. The J gene is TRBJ2-1, the V gene TRBV28; 8 bases are shared with TRBD1. Sequenced input: PBMCs or T cells enriched from blood (not recorded which). This clonotype originated in a woman aged 18-29 years with acute COVID-19. The CDR3 DNA reads as TGTGCCAGCAGTATCTGGACAGGGAAAAACAATGAGCAGTTCTTC. Translation: CASSIWTGKNNEQFF.